The present T cell receptor beta chain was sequenced within a study of cytomegalovirus exposure and HLA in healthy donors. Study-level information: Unique TCRs from HLA-typed donors, 65 million to 85 million of them, were held in an early data release.

Study observations and caveats: Segments of the TCR beta V type were, in most cases, productive about 87% or about 30% of the time in an earlier analysis. Later, TCR association rates were found to vary by HLA locus, highest for DRB1 and lowest for HLA-C.

Comment on this clone: Antigen unknown.

Amplification used 60 Vbeta primers and 13 Jbeta primers. Libraries were prepared by immunoSEQ multiplex PCR; TCRdb keeps only in-frame clonotypes and omits some of them. The sample's table shows 35,000 to 45,000 clones. Per germline, CDR1 SGHTA and CDR2 FQGNSA. The CDR3 has 12 amino acids. With 4 bases removed from V and 4 bases from J, the gap between germline ends came to 6 bases. Material: PBMCs. This chain links TRBV7-2 with TRBJ2-3; D is uncertain. The receptor comes from a male donor in good health and CMV-seronegative. CDR3 amino acids: CASSSPADTQYF. The DNA for the CDR3 is TGTGCCAGCAGCTCCCCGGCAGATACGCAGTATTTT. The variable domain in full, with the rest retrieved from reference TRBV7-2 and TRBJ2-3, is GAGVSQSPSNKVTEKGKDVELRCDPISGHTALYWYRQSLGQGLEFLIYFQGNSAPDKSGLPSDRFSAERTGGSVSTLTIQRTQQEDSAVYLCASSSPADTQYFGPGTRLTVL.